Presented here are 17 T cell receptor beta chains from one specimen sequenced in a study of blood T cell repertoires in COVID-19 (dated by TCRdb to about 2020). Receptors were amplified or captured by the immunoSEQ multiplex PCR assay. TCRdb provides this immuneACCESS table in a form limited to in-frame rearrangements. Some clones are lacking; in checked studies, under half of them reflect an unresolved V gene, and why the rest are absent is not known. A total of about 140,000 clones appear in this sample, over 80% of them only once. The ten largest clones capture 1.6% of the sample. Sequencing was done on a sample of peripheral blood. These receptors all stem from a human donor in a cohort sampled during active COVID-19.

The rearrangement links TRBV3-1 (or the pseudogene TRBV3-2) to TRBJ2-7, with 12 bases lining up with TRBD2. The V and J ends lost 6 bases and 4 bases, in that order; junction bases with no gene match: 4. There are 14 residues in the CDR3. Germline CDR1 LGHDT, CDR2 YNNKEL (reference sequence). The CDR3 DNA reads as TGTGCCAGCAGTCAGACTAGCGGGAGATACGAGCAGTACTTC. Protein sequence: CASSQTSGRYEQYF.

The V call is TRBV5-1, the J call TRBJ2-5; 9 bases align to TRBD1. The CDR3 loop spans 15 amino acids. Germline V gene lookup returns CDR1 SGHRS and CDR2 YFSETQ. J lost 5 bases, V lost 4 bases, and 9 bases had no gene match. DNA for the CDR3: TGCGCCAGCAGCATACAGACAGGGGGGAGTGAGACCCAGTACTTC. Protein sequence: CASSIQTGGSETQYF.

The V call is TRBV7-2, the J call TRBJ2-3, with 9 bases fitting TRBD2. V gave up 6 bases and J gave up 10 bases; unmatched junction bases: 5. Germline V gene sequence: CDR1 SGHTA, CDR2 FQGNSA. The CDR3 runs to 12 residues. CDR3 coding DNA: TGTGCCAGCAGTACTAAGCGGGAGGCGCAGTATTTT. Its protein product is CASSTKREAQYF.

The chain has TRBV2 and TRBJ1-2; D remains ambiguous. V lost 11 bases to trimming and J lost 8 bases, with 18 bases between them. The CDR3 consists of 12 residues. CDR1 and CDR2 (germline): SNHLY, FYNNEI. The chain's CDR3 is CALSRMSGGYTF. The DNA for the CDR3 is TGTGCCCTTTCTCGGATGTCGGGGGGCTACACCTTC. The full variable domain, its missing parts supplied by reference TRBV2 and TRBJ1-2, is EPEVTQTPSHQVTQMGQEVILRCVPISNHLYFYWYRQILGQKVEFLVSFYNNEISEKSEIFDDQFSVERPDGSNFTLKIRSTKLEDSAMYFCALSRMSGGYTFGSGTRLTVV.

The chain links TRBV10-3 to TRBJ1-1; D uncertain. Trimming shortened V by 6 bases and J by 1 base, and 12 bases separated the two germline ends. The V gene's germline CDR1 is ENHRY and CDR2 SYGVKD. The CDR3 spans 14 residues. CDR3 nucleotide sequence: TGTGCCATCAGAACCCGCGGTGGGAACACTGAAGCTTTCTTT. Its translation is CAIRTRGGNTEAFF.

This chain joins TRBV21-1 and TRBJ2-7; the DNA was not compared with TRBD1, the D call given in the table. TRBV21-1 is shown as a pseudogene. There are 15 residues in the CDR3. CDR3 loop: CASRFRDREPYEQYF. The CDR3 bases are TGTGCCAGCAGATTCCGGGACAGGGAACCCTACGAGCAGTACTTC.

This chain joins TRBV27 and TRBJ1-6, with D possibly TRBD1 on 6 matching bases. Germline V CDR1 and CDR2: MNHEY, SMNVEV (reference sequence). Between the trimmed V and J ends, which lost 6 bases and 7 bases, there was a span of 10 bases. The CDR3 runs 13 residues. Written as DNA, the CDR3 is TGTGCCAGCAGGGCCGACAGGAATTCACCCCTCCACTTT. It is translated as CASRADRNSPLHF.

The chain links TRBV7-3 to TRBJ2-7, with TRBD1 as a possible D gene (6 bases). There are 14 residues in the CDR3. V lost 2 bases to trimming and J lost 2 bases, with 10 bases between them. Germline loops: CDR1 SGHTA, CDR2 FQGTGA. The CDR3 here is CASSLGGQPYEQYF. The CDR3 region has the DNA TGTGCCAGCAGCTTAGGGGGCCAGCCCTACGAGCAGTACTTC.

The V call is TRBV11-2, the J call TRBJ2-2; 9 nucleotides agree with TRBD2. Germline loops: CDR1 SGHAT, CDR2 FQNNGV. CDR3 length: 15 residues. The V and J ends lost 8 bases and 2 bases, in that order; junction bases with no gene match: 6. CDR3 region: CASGKAGGNTGELFF. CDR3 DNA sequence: TGTGCCAGCGGCAAAGCGGGAGGAAACACCGGGGAGCTGTTTTTT.

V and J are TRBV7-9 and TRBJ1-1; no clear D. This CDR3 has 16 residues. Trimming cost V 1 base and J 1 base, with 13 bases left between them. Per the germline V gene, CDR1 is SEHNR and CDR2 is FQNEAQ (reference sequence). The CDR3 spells CASSLGLAGGNTEAFF. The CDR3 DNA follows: TGTGCCAGCAGCTTAGGGCTCGCAGGAGGGAACACTGAAGCTTTCTTT.

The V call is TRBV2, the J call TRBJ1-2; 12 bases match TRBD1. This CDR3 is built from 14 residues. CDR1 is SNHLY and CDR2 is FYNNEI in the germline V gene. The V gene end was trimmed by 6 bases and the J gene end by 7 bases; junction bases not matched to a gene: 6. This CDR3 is CASSGTGGAGGYTF. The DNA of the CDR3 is TGTGCCAGCAGCGGGACAGGGGGCGCCGGTGGCTACACCTTC. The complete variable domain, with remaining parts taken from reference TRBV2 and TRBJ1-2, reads EPEVTQTPSHQVTQMGQEVILRCVPISNHLYFYWYRQILGQKVEFLVSFYNNEISEKSEIFDDQFSVERPDGSNFTLKIRSTKLEDSAMYFCASSGTGGAGGYTFGSGTRLTVV.

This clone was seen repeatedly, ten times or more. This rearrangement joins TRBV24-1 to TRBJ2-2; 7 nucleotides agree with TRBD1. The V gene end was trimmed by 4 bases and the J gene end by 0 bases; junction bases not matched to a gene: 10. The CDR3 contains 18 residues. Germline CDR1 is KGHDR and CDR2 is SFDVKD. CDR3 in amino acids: CATSELYDRAANTGELFF. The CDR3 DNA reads TGTGCCACCAGTGAACTTTACGACAGGGCCGCGAACACCGGGGAGCTGTTTTTT.

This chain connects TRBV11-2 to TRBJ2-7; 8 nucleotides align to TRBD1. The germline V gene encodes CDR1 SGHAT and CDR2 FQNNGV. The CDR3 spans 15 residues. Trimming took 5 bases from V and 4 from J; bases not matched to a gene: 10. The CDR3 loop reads CASSPDRGRNYEQYF. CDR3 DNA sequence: TGTGCCAGCAGCCCAGACAGGGGCCGGAATTACGAGCAGTACTTC.

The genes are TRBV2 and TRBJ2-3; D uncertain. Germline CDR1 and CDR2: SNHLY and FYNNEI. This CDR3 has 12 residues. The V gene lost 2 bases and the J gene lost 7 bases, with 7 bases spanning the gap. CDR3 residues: CASSEKRYTQYF. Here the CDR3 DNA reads TGTGCCAGCAGTGAAAAGAGGTATACGCAGTATTTT.

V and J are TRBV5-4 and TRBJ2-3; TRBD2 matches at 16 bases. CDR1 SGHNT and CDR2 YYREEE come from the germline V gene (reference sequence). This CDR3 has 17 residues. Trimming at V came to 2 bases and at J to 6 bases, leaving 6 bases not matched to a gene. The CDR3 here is CASSFRGLAGGGDTQYF. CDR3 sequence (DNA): TGTGCCAGCAGCTTTAGGGGACTAGCGGGAGGGGGGGATACGCAGTATTTT.

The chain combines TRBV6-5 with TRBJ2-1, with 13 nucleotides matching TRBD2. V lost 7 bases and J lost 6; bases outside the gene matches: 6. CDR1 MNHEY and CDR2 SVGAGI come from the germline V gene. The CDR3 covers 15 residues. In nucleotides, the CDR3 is TGTGCCAGCAACCAACTAGCGGGAGGGCCCAATGAGCAGTTCTTC. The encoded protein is CASNQLAGGPNEQFF.

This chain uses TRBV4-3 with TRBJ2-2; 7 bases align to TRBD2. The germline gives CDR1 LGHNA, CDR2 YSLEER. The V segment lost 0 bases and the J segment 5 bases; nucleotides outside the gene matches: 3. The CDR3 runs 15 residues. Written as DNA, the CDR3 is TGCGCCAGCAGCCAAGATTTCGGGGGGACCGGGGAGCTGTTTTTT. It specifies CASSQDFGGTGELFF.